This T cell receptor (beta chain) was obtained from a study of vaccination and CD4 T cells after COVID-19 (dated by TCRdb to between 2022 and 2023). Some background on the complete study: Convalescent patients had a positive SARS-CoV-2 result on nasal swab PCR, and of these patients, fewer than ten had mild disease and one had severe disease. Post-COVID blood samples from convalescent patients were collected a median of roughly 100 days after diagnosis, with a range of roughly 30 to 170 days. In control cultures, a CEFX viral epitope pool was used as positive control, an HIV-1 Nef peptide pool was used as negative control, or no peptide was added. Participants received two doses of either the Pfizer-BioNTech BNT162b2 vaccine (n=8) or the Moderna mRNA-1273 vaccine (n=2). In the convalescent cohort there were six males and four females, among whom were two Hispanic individuals, seven Caucasians, two Asians and one multiracial person. For stimulating the cultures, overlapping spike peptide pools were used, derived from SARS-CoV-2 as well as from the common cold coronaviruses HCoV-NL63, HCoV-OC43 and HCoV-229E. In some eleven COVID-19 convalescent patients and a few infection-naive healthy vaccine recipients, researchers compared the spike-specific CD4+ TCR repertoire from before mRNA vaccination with the repertoire from after. Post-vaccine blood samples were obtained a median of about 72 days after the second vaccine dose, with a range of roughly 13 to 250 days. The paper's findings and limits, for the study overall: The number of convalescent patients in the study was relatively small, and the study did not examine early timepoints following natural infection. Among convalescent patients, a median approximately 88% of the SARS-CoV-2-reactive clones seen after vaccination appeared only after vaccination, which suggests priming specific to the vaccine. Nearly all vaccine-specific clones in convalescent patients (304 of 307) were mono-reactive for SARS-CoV-2 spike rather than cross-reactive with common cold coronaviruses. The median count of SARS-CoV-2-reactive clonotypes went up from roughly 21 after infection to around 38 after vaccination, although the change was not significant.

The sample's treatment or condition label, decoded: approximately 9-day PBMC culture with coronavirus spike peptide pools or control peptides (ViraFEST assay). The ViraFEST assay was used in the study, in which antigen-specific T cells were expanded with peptide pools and expanded clonotypes were subsequently identified by TCR sequencing. Positive SARS-CoV-2 PCR tests in the convalescent patients dated from March to December 2020, before Alpha, Beta and Delta variants emerged in the United States. More than 1.5 million PBMCs per well were cultured in IMDM with roughly 5.5% human AB serum and roughly 10 IU/ml IL-2, plus 10 ug/ml peptide pools. Half of the culture medium was replaced with fresh IL-2-containing medium on days 3 and 7. After 10 to 11 days of culture, CD4+ T cells were isolated by negative selection with the EasySep CD4+ T cell isolation kit. Ficoll-Paque Plus gradient centrifugation was used to isolate PBMCs from whole blood, and the isolated PBMCs were then either used fresh or cryopreserved at -140C. Culture conditions were generally each tested in triplicate wells.

Library preparation used PCR. DNA from cultured CD4+ T cells underwent TCR sequencing with the Oncomine TCR Beta short-read assay at the Johns Hopkins FTIC core. The QIAamp micro DNA kit was used to extract genomic DNA from the cultured CD4+ T cells. Oncomine TCR Beta libraries made from cultured CD4+ T cells were pooled using unique dual indexes and sequenced on an Illumina iSeq 100. The source study handled its data this way. Non-productive sequences were removed, and CDR3s that did not start with C, did not end with F or W, or were shorter than 7 amino acids were discarded. The MANAFEST web application was used to identify antigen-specific clonotypes by comparing peptide-stimulated wells against reference wells and other culture wells. For a clone to be called positive, the clone needed an FDR below 0.05, an odds ratio above 5, and a productive frequency above 0.1% in at least two of three replicate wells. A clonotype counted as cross-reactive if it showed significant expansion both in the SARS-CoV-2 spike wells and in at least one common cold coronavirus spike condition. Similarity between CDR3 sequences was evaluated in R version 3.6.1 using Levenshtein distances (stringdist) and unrooted phylogenetic trees (ape). The public reads were quality trimmed at Q25 with fastp and then assembled into clones with MiXCR by TCRdb, keeping productive beta chains. Each record represents a unique CDR3 protein, reported with the most common genes and DNA among its rows. These V and J calls derive from TCRdb rather than the authors' analysis. Recorded for this sample are some 21,000 distinct CDR3 sequences; roughly half of them occurred a single time. The ten largest clones add up to nearly 10% of the sample.

With regard to this clonotype: Its antigen is currently not known. The input lacks base qualities; no much larger clone sits a single base away.

From the cysteine through the phenylalanine, the CDR3 covers 13 amino acids. Only the CDR3 portion is preserved as DNA: 39 bases, with reading frame beginning at the first base. In the germline V gene, CDR1 corresponds to SGHTA and CDR2 to FQGTGA. V is shortened by 8 bases, J by 1 base, and the region joining them spans 10 bases. This receptor was identified in a human donor who had recovered from COVID-19. Material: CD4+ T cells from blood, cultured in vitro. This chain joins TRBV7-3 to TRBJ2-3; the D gene cannot be resolved reliably. CDR3 region: CASSSVGTDTQYF. The DNA sequence is TGTGCCAGCTCGTCGGTGGGCACAGATACGCAGTATTTT.